The 27 T cell receptor beta chains below were found in one sample sequenced in a study of T cell responses to AZD1222 COVID-19 vaccine. Measured with immunoSEQ multiplex PCR; TCRdb has only the in-frame clones, and not every one. The sample has under 150,000 clones, approximately 89% seen once; the top ten hold over 12%. The starting material was peripheral blood, obtained on day 0 of AZD1222 vaccination. The receptor source for this set is an adult in good health.

The chain couples TRBV27 to TRBJ1-1; D is perhaps TRBD1 (5 bases). Trimming took 4 bases from V and 1 from J, leaving 13 bases between them. The CDR3 is 15 residues long. From germline, CDR1 is MNHEY and CDR2 SMNVEV (reference sequence). The chain's CDR3 is CASSSRGLSNTEAFF. The CDR3 region has the DNA TGTGCCAGCAGTTCCCGGGGGTTGTCGAACACTGAAGCTTTCTTT.

This chain uses TRBV5-8 with TRBJ2-3; TRBD2 agrees at 13 bases. The CDR3 runs 17 residues. The junction had 4 bases not matched to a gene; V was cut back by 0 bases and J by 3 bases. The germline gives CDR1 SGHTS, CDR2 YDEGEE. The CDR3 bases are TGTGCCAGCAGCTTGGGACTAGCGGGGGGTATGACAGATACGCAGTATTTT. Translating gives CASSLGLAGGMTDTQYF.

V and J are TRBV19 and TRBJ2-3; TRBD2 agrees at 10 bases. Unmatched junction bases numbered 1, after V lost 3 bases and J lost 4 bases. The CDR3 sequence is 14 residues long. Germline values: CDR1 LNHDA, CDR2 SQIVND (reference sequence). CDR3 in amino acids: CASSIGLAADTQYF. In DNA, the CDR3 is TGTGCCAGTAGTATCGGACTAGCGGCAGATACGCAGTATTTT.

The chain couples TRBV9 to TRBJ1-1, with D unresolved. CDR1 is SGDLS, CDR2 YYNGEE, per germline. Trimming shortened V by 2 bases and J by 2 bases, and 10 bases separated the two germline ends. The length of the CDR3 is 14 residues. CDR3 in DNA: TGTGCCAGCAGCGTCCACCCCGGTAACACTGAAGCTTTCTTT. Translated: CASSVHPGNTEAFF. Combining the CDR3 with reference TRBV9 and TRBJ1-1 gives the whole variable domain DSGVTQTPKHLITATGQRVTLRCSPRSGDLSVYWYQQSLDQGLQFLIQYYNGEERAKGNILERFSAQQFPDLHSELNLSSLELGDSALYFCASSVHPGNTEAFFGQGTRLTVV.

The chain recombines TRBV5-1 with TRBJ1-5; no clear D. The CDR3 runs to 13 residues. V dropped 2 bases and J dropped 7 bases, with 10 bases sitting between them. From germline, CDR1 is SGHRS and CDR2 YFSETQ. CDR3 residues: CASSFRSDQPQHF. CDR3 nucleotide sequence: TGCGCCAGCAGCTTCCGATCCGACCAGCCCCAGCATTTT.

This clone has just one count. This chain joins TRBV6-1 and TRBJ1-1, with 9 bases that match TRBD1. The CDR3 is 15 amino acids. V shed 3 bases and J 6 bases; nucleotides not matched to a gene: 8. Germline loops: CDR1 MNHNS, CDR2 SASEGT. This CDR3 is CASSDPGTGKSEAFF. CDR3 DNA: TGTGCCAGCAGTGACCCAGGGACAGGGAAGTCTGAAGCTTTCTTT.

The chain combines TRBV9 with TRBJ1-2; no reliable D call. V was trimmed by 0 bases and J by 2 bases, leaving 8 bases between them. The V gene's germline CDR1 is SGDLS and CDR2 YYNGEE. The CDR3 contains 14 residues. In DNA form, the CDR3 reads TGTGCCAGCAGCGTAGACCAGTCCAACTATGGCTACACCTTC. This gives the protein CASSVDQSNYGYTF.

This chain links TRBV3-1 (or the pseudogene TRBV3-2) with TRBJ2-7, with D possibly being TRBD2 (7 bases). CDR3 length: 15 amino acids. V dropped 0 bases and J dropped 2 bases, with 11 bases sitting between them. From germline, CDR1 is LGHDT and CDR2 YNNKEL (reference sequence). The CDR3, as DNA: TGTGCCAGCAGCCAAGATAGGGGGGGCCCCTACGAGCAGTACTTC. Translated, it gives CASSQDRGGPYEQYF.

The chain joins TRBV6-4 to TRBJ1-4; 8 bases fit TRBD1. The CDR3 extends over 20 amino acids. Germline CDR1 is MRHNA and CDR2 is SNTAGT. V lost 0 bases and J lost 3; bases outside the gene matches: 15. In DNA form, the CDR3 reads TGTGCCAGCAGTGACTCGAAGTCCTTGGGGAGGGACAGGTCTAATGAAAAACTGTTTTTT. Amino acid sequence: CASSDSKSLGRDRSNEKLFF.

V is TRBV21-1 and J is TRBJ1-3. TRBV21-1 is a listed pseudogene. The CDR3 length is 13 residues. The CDR3 region is CASKAGTGNTIYF. The CDR3 bases are TGTGCCAGCAAGGCGGGTACCGGAAACACCATATATTTT.

In this sample, this clone turned up once. This sequence joins TRBV5-5 and TRBJ1-5, with D possibly being TRBD1 (6 bases). The CDR3 is 15 amino acids. Looked up from germline, CDR1 is SGHKS and CDR2 is YYEKEE (reference sequence). Trimming removed 6 bases at V and 4 bases at J, with 17 bases between. CDR3 amino acids: CASTERGGKNQPQHF. The CDR3 DNA reads TGTGCCAGCACGGAGCGGGGGGGCAAGAATCAGCCCCAGCATTTT.

This chain links TRBV29-1 with TRBJ1-1; the D is unclear. This CDR3 is 11 amino acids long. Germline CDR1 reads SQVTM; CDR2 reads ANQGSEA. V was cut by 6 bases and J by 0 bases, with 5 bases left in between. As DNA, the CDR3 is TGCAGCGTCACAATGAACACTGAAGCTTTCTTT. Protein sequence: CSVTMNTEAFF.

The chain is built from TRBV11-1 and TRBJ1-1, with no clear D. The V gene lost 5 bases and the J gene lost 5 bases, with 15 bases spanning the gap. The CDR3 has 14 residues. The germline gives CDR1 SGHAT, CDR2 FQDESV (reference sequence). CDR3 sequence reads: CASSPTVSGTEAFF. In DNA, the CDR3 is TGTGCCAGCAGCCCCACCGTCTCGGGAACTGAAGCTTTCTTT.

The V gene is TRBV3-1 (or the pseudogene TRBV3-2), the J gene TRBJ2-3, with D perhaps matching TRBD1 or TRBD2 (5 bases each). The CDR3 is 16 amino acids. V lost 0 bases and J lost 3, with 13 bases in between. Germline V lookup: CDR1 LGHDT, CDR2 YNNKEL (reference sequence). The CDR3 sequence is CASSQEPWGRTDTQYF. CDR3 bases: TGTGCCAGCAGCCAAGAACCGTGGGGGAGAACAGATACGCAGTATTTT.

The chain links TRBV28 to TRBJ1-5; 8 bases are shared with TRBD1. This CDR3 has 16 residues. Germline trimming cut 7 bases from V and 6 bases from J; bases unmatched to any gene: 14. The germline CDR1 and CDR2 sequences are MDHEN and SYDVKM. CDR3 protein: CASNYLQGARGQPQHF. The CDR3 nucleotides are TGTGCCAGCAACTACCTGCAGGGGGCGCGGGGTCAGCCCCAGCATTTT.

This chain uses TRBV9 with TRBJ2-1; D is uncertain. Trimming removed 1 base from V and 0 bases from J, with 8 bases in between. CDR1 is SGDLS, CDR2 YYNGEE, per germline. This CDR3 region has 15 residues. CDR3 nucleotide sequence: TGTGCCAGCAGCGTATCCTCCTCCTCCTACAATGAGCAGTTCTTC. This gives the protein CASSVSSSSYNEQFF.

This clone was counted a single time. V is TRBV6-5 and J is TRBJ1-1; D is uncertain. The CDR3 totals 14 residues. Germline lookup yields CDR1 MNHEY and CDR2 SVGAGI. V lost 2 bases and J 4 bases, leaving 11 bases between the germline ends. This chain's CDR3 is CASSYLGEGTEAFF. The DNA for the CDR3 is TGTGCCAGCAGTTACCTAGGAGAGGGCACTGAAGCTTTCTTT.

In its sample, this clone was seen many times. The chain couples TRBV2 to TRBJ1-5, with 7 positions matching TRBD1. Germline V gene sequence: CDR1 SNHLY, CDR2 FYNNEI. The CDR3 totals 15 residues. V gave up 3 bases and J gave up 7 bases; unmatched junction bases: 9. This CDR3 reads CASSEDSTGTQPQHF. CDR3 DNA: TGTGCCAGCAGTGAGGACTCGACAGGGACCCAGCCCCAGCATTTT.

This chain links TRBV5-1 with TRBJ2-5; 7 positions agree with TRBD1. With V trimmed by 5 bases and J by 1 base, 5 bases remained unmatched. CDR1 SGHRS and CDR2 YFSETQ come from the germline V gene. The CDR3 runs 14 residues. Here the CDR3 DNA reads TGCGCCAGCAGGCAGGGGGTGGGCCAAGAGACCCAGTACTTC. Protein product: CASRQGVGQETQYF.

J is TRBJ2-2 and V is TRBV11-2; D might be TRBD1 (6 bases). The CDR3 sequence is 15 residues long. V lost 6 bases to trimming and J lost 5 bases, with 16 bases between them. CDR1 and CDR2 from the germline V gene are SGHAT and FQNNGV. CDR3 region: CASRYAGTRTGELFF. The CDR3 nucleotides are TGTGCCAGCAGATATGCCGGGACACGAACCGGGGAGCTGTTTTTT.

CDR3 sequence (DNA): TGTGCCAGCAGTGGGCCTGGCCATCAGCCCCAGCATTTT. Translation: CASSGPGHQPQHF. The J gene is TRBJ1-5, the V gene TRBV7-8; D remains unclear. Trimming pared 6 bases from V and 5 bases from J, leaving 11 bases between. The germline V gene encodes CDR1 SGHVS and CDR2 FQNEAQ. The CDR3 is 13 amino acids.

This clone came up a few times. The chain recombines TRBV7-2 with TRBJ1-6; TRBD1 is a possible D gene (5 bases). The CDR3 consists of 16 residues. The ends were cut back, 5 bases at V and 8 bases at J, with 19 bases in the middle. CDR1 is SGHTA and CDR2 is FQGNSA in the germline V gene. The CDR3, as DNA: TGTGCCAGCAGCCTGGGACGGAGCATCCGTGATTCACCCCTCCACTTT. Protein sequence: CASSLGRSIRDSPLHF.

The chain has TRBV10-3 and TRBJ1-1; D gene unclear. Germline values: CDR1 ENHRY, CDR2 SYGVKD. This CDR3 is 14 amino acids long. V was shortened by 3 bases and J by 0 bases, with 8 bases between the two germline ends. In DNA form, the CDR3 reads TGTGCCATCAGTGAAGCAAACCTGAACACTGAAGCTTTCTTT. Encoded protein: CAISEANLNTEAFF.

This clone occurred a few times. The J gene is TRBJ1-2, the V gene TRBV7-8; perhaps TRBD1 as D (5 bases). The V and J ends lost 5 bases and 0 bases respectively, with 10 bases between them. The V gene's germline CDR1 is SGHVS and CDR2 FQNEAQ. The length of the CDR3 is 14 residues. CDR3 DNA sequence: TGTGCCAGCAGCCGGGACCAGGCTAACTATGGCTACACCTTC. This codes for CASSRDQANYGYTF.

The chain employs TRBV10-3 and TRBJ2-7; 7 bases are a match to TRBD2. CDR1 is ENHRY, CDR2 SYGVKD, per germline. With 2 bases clipped from V and 4 bases from J, the junction kept 5 bases outside the gene matches. CDR3 length: 14 amino acids. In nucleotides, the CDR3 is TGTGCCATCAGTGAGATGGCTAGCGGTTACGAGCAGTACTTC. Translation gives CAISEMASGYEQYF.

V gene TRBV5-1 combines with J gene TRBJ2-5, with TRBD1 matching over 8 bases. CDR3 length equals 14 residues. The ends lost 3 bases at V and 2 bases at J; junction bases unmatched: 3. The germline V gene has CDR1 SGHRS and CDR2 YFSETQ. The CDR3 is CASSSGQVQETQYF. CDR3 nucleotides: TGCGCCAGCAGCTCGGGACAGGTTCAAGAGACCCAGTACTTC.

This chain joins TRBV19 and TRBJ1-2, with D maybe TRBD1 (6 bases). Between the trimmed V and J ends, which lost 1 base and 6 bases, there was a span of 21 bases. The length of the CDR3 is 17 residues. The germline V gene has CDR1 LNHDA and CDR2 SQIVND (reference sequence). The CDR3: CASSIVNRNREWNGYTF. The CDR3 DNA follows: TGTGCCAGTAGTATAGTTAATAGGAACAGGGAATGGAATGGCTACACCTTC.